The clone carrying this TCR beta chain has just a few counts. The antigen is unknown. This sample was included in a study of early T cells in non-severe SARS-CoV-2 infection. Broader study findings: VDJdb matching favored anti-spike CD8 responses, missing private and CD4 specificities.

Unique molecular identifiers were attached to individual cDNA molecules. TCRdb re-called the 5' RACE reads through MiXCR, storing one row per CDR3 protein. Of more than 35,000 distinct CDR3 sequences in the sample, 5.5% to 7.5% were seen once. This receptor was identified in an adult who was a healthcare worker with PCR-confirmed SARS-CoV-2 infection or an uninfected control (not recorded which). Sequences were obtained from whole blood.

CDR3 bases: TGTGCCAGCAGCCAGCGGGATTCATACGAGCAGTACTTC. Translated: CASSQRDSYEQYF. V and J are TRBV4-2 and TRBJ2-7; D may be TRBD2 (6 bases). Trimming cost V 3 bases and J 4 bases, with 10 bases left between them. The length of the CDR3 is 13 residues. Germline V gene data show CDR1 as LGHNA and CDR2 as YNFKEQ.